This T cell receptor (beta chain) was recovered during a study of T cells in Graves' hyperthyroidism and ophthalmopathy. The CDR3 contains 16 residues. V lost 2 bases, J lost 4 bases, and 3 bases stayed unmatched. Germline V lookup: CDR1 MGHRA, CDR2 YSYEKL. TCR beta CDR3 regions were amplified from RNA. RT-PCR in the first round (using the HTBI primer set) targeted the TCR CDR3. TCRdb reprocessed the multiplex PCR reads via MiXCR and lists one record per CDR3 protein. This table holds some 460,000 distinct CDR3 sequences, 15% to 19% found once. The genes are TRBV4-1 and TRBJ2-1, with 12 positions matching TRBD2. The receptor was isolated from a woman under 30 with Graves' hyperthyroidism. The sample consisted of blood. The CDR3: CASSQPTSGRYNEQFF. The DNA for the CDR3 is TGCGCCAGCAGCCAACCTACTAGCGGGAGGTACAATGAGCAGTTCTTC.